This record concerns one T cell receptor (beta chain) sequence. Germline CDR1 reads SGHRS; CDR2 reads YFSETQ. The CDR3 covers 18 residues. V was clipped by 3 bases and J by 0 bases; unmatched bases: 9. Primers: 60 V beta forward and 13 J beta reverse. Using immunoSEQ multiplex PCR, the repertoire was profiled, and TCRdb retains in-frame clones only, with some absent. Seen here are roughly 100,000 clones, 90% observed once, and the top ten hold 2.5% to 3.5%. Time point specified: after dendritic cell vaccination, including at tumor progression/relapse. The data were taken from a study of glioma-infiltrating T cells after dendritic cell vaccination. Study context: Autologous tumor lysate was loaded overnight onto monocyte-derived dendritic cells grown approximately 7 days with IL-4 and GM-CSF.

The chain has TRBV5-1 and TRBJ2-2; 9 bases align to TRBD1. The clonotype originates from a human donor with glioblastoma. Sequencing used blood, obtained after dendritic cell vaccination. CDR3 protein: CASSSGTGLSTNTGELFF. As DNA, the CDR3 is TGCGCCAGCAGCTCCGGGACAGGGCTGAGTACGAACACCGGGGAGCTGTTTTTT.